Each of the 2 T cell receptor beta chains below was sequenced from the same sample in a study of blood T cell repertoires in COVID-19. Some clones are missing from TCRdb's copy, which holds only in-frame ones; the method was immunoSEQ multiplex PCR. There are roughly 200,000 clones in the sample; around 82% occur only once, and roughly 5.2% lies in the top ten. The sample was PBMCs or T cells enriched from blood (not recorded which). These receptors originate from a woman aged 60-70 years with acute COVID-19.

The V gene is TRBV29-1, the J gene TRBJ2-6; D not resolved. CDR1 and CDR2 (germline): SQVTM, ANQGSEA. The CDR3 spans 14 residues. Trimming pared 3 bases from V and 0 bases from J, leaving 6 bases between. CDR3 bases: TGCAGCGTTGAGAGTTCCTCTGGGGCCAACGTCCTGACTTTC. This translates into CSVESSSGANVLTF.

V and J are TRBV4-2 and TRBJ1-4; 9 bases line up with TRBD1. The CDR3 consists of 15 residues. The trim removed 5 bases at V and 5 bases at J, leaving 6 bases unmatched. The germline gives CDR1 LGHNA, CDR2 YNFKEQ. The CDR3 DNA sequence: TGTGCCAGCAGCTCCGGGACAGGGCCGAATGAAAAACTGTTTTTT. Protein: CASSSGTGPNEKLFF.